Listed below are T cell receptor beta chains from one sample, sequenced in a study of T cell responses to AZD1222 COVID-19 vaccine. TCRdb keeps only in-frame clones here, not all; method: immunoSEQ multiplex PCR. Among over 110,000 clones listed, roughly 90% were seen once. The sequences come from peripheral blood, collected on day 0 of AZD1222 vaccination. These receptors were collected from an adult in good health. Each CDR3 is given with its conserved first and last residue. The D gene is left open where the match is weak. The size of a clone is reported for some rows only, either as once, few or many, or as a class for expanded clones.

clone size: -; D gene: TRBD1; CDR3 length: 17; J gene: TRBJ2-2; V gene: TRBV9; CDR3 DNA: TGTGCCAGCAGCGTAAGCCCCGGGACAGGCGCTACCGGGGAGCTGTTTTTT; CDR3 protein: CASSVSPGTGATGELFF
clone size: -; D gene: -; CDR3 length: 17; J gene: TRBJ2-5; V gene: TRBV5-1; CDR3 DNA: TGCGCCAGCAGCAGCGGTGGGGACAGCGGGGGTTTGAAGACCCAGTACTTC; CDR3 protein: CASSSGGDSGGLKTQYF
clone size: -; D gene: -; CDR3 length: 14; J gene: TRBJ2-7; V gene: TRBV5-5; CDR3 DNA: TGTGCCAGCAGCTTGGTACAGGGAGCCTACGAGCAGTACTTC; CDR3 protein: CASSLVQGAYEQYF
clone size: -; D gene: TRBD1; CDR3 length: 15; J gene: TRBJ1-1; V gene: TRBV30; CDR3 DNA: TGTGCCTGGATAAACCTGGGACAGAGGAACACTGAAGCTTTCTTT; CDR3 protein: CAWINLGQRNTEAFF
clone size: -; D gene: TRBD1; CDR3 length: 14; J gene: TRBJ1-4; V gene: TRBV7-2; CDR3 DNA: TGTGCCAGCAGCACCACAGGGGAGGATGAAAAACTGTTTTTT; CDR3 protein: CASSTTGEDEKLFF
clone size: -; D gene: TRBD2; CDR3 length: 13; J gene: TRBJ2-1; V gene: TRBV15; CDR3 DNA: TGTGCCACCAGCCCGGGACTATACAATGAGCAGTTCTTC; CDR3 protein: CATSPGLYNEQFF
clone size: -; D gene: -; CDR3 length: 14; J gene: TRBJ1-1; V gene: TRBV2; CDR3 DNA: TGTGCCAGCAGTGAGGCAGGGGTGAACACTGAAGCTTTCTTT; CDR3 protein: CASSEAGVNTEAFF
clone size: -; D gene: TRBD1; CDR3 length: 14; J gene: TRBJ2-7; V gene: TRBV29-1; CDR3 DNA: TGCAGCGTTGAAGATAACGGACAGGGCTACGAGCAGTACTTC; CDR3 protein: CSVEDNGQGYEQYF
clone size: -; D gene: -; CDR3 length: 16; J gene: TRBJ2-1; V gene: TRBV5-3; CDR3 DNA: TGTGCCAGAAGCCCTGGAGACAGTCGAATCTACAATGAGCAGTTCTTC; CDR3 protein: CARSPGDSRIYNEQFF
clone size: -; D gene: -; CDR3 length: 13; J gene: TRBJ2-1; V gene: TRBV4-1; CDR3 DNA: TGCGCCAGCAGCCAAGTTCTGGGCCCTGAGCAGTTCTTC; CDR3 protein: CASSQVLGPEQFF
clone size: -; D gene: TRBD2; CDR3 length: 18; J gene: TRBJ2-3; V gene: TRBV27; CDR3 DNA: TGTGCCAGCAGTTTAAGGTGGCTAGCGGGAGGAGGTGCAGATACGCAGTATTTT; CDR3 protein: CASSLRWLAGGGADTQYF
clone size: -; D gene: -; CDR3 length: 14; J gene: TRBJ2-7; V gene: TRBV29-1; CDR3 DNA: TGCAGCGTTGGCGTCGGCAGCCGGTTTGGCGAGCAGTACTTC; CDR3 protein: CSVGVGSRFGEQYF
clone size: -; D gene: -; CDR3 length: 13; J gene: TRBJ2-5; V gene: TRBV3-1/TRBV3-2; CDR3 DNA: TGTGCCAGCAGCCATTACGGACGGGAGACCCAGTACTTC; CDR3 protein: CASSHYGRETQYF
clone size: -; D gene: TRBD1; CDR3 length: 14; J gene: TRBJ1-6; V gene: TRBV6-5; CDR3 DNA: TGTGCCAGCAGTTATCAGGGGGCTTATTCACCCCTCCACTTT; CDR3 protein: CASSYQGAYSPLHF
clone size: -; D gene: TRBD2; CDR3 length: 15; J gene: TRBJ2-1; V gene: TRBV27; CDR3 DNA: TGTGCCAGCAGTGCGGGACTAGCGGGAGGCGGTGAGCAGTTCTTC; CDR3 protein: CASSAGLAGGGEQFF
clone size: -; D gene: TRBD2; CDR3 length: 16; J gene: TRBJ2-5; V gene: TRBV29-1; CDR3 DNA: TGCAGCGTTGAAGGTGATAGCGGGAGATACGGGGAGACCCAGTACTTC; CDR3 protein: CSVEGDSGRYGETQYF
clone size: -; D gene: -; CDR3 length: 14; J gene: TRBJ1-1; V gene: TRBV7-9; CDR3 DNA: TGTGCCAGCAGGTTGGACAGAACGAACACTGAAGCTTTCTTT; CDR3 protein: CASRLDRTNTEAFF
clone size: -; D gene: -; CDR3 length: 13; J gene: TRBJ1-1; V gene: TRBV27; CDR3 DNA: TGTGCCAGCAGTATTGGTATGAACACTGAAGCTTTCTTT; CDR3 protein: CASSIGMNTEAFF
clone size: once; D gene: TRBD2; CDR3 length: 14; J gene: TRBJ2-7; V gene: TRBV11-3; CDR3 DNA: TGTGCCAGCAGCTTTAGCGGGAGCGGCGACGAGCAGTACTTC; CDR3 protein: CASSFSGSGDEQYF
clone size: many; D gene: TRBD2; CDR3 length: 15; J gene: TRBJ2-7; V gene: TRBV4-2; CDR3 DNA: TGTGCCAGCAGCCAAGAGCGGGAGATATACTACGAGCAGTACTTC; CDR3 protein: CASSQEREIYYEQYF
clone size: -; D gene: TRBD2; CDR3 length: 17; J gene: TRBJ2-1; V gene: TRBV5-1; CDR3 DNA: TGCGCCAGCAGCTTAAGGACTAGCGGGAGCTCCTACAATGAGCAGTTCTTC; CDR3 protein: CASSLRTSGSSYNEQFF
clone size: -; D gene: -; CDR3 length: 15; J gene: TRBJ2-7; V gene: TRBV9; CDR3 DNA: TGTGCCAGCAGCGTAGGTCTCAGGGGGGTTTACGAGCAGTACTTC; CDR3 protein: CASSVGLRGVYEQYF
clone size: -; D gene: TRBD1; CDR3 length: 15; J gene: TRBJ1-4; V gene: TRBV30; CDR3 DNA: TGTGCCTGGAGTGGAGGGGGCGACTGGGCTGAAAAACTGTTTTTT; CDR3 protein: CAWSGGGDWAEKLFF
clone size: few; D gene: TRBD1; CDR3 length: 13; J gene: TRBJ2-1; V gene: TRBV29-1; CDR3 DNA: TGCAGCGTTGATGTCTATGCCGGGACAGGGCAGTTCTTC; CDR3 protein: CSVDVYAGTGQFF
clone size: -; D gene: -; CDR3 length: 16; J gene: TRBJ2-6; V gene: TRBV5-4; CDR3 DNA: TGTGCCAGCAGCCTACAGATGTTCTCTGGGGCCAACGTCCTGACTTTC; CDR3 protein: CASSLQMFSGANVLTF
clone size: -; D gene: -; CDR3 length: 13; J gene: TRBJ1-4; V gene: TRBV5-5; CDR3 DNA: TGTGCCAGCAGCTTTGGCGGATATGAAAAACTGTTTTTT; CDR3 protein: CASSFGGYEKLFF
clone size: -; D gene: TRBD1; CDR3 length: 16; J gene: TRBJ2-3; V gene: TRBV25-1; CDR3 DNA: TGTGCCAGCAGTGAATTCACAGGGGGCCGGGCAGATACGCAGTATTTT; CDR3 protein: CASSEFTGGRADTQYF
clone size: -; D gene: -; CDR3 length: 14; J gene: TRBJ2-5; V gene: TRBV15; CDR3 DNA: TGTGCCACCAGCCTCCAACTACTCCAAGAGACCCAGTACTTC; CDR3 protein: CATSLQLLQETQYF
clone size: -; D gene: TRBD2; CDR3 length: 15; J gene: TRBJ2-3; V gene: TRBV5-5; CDR3 DNA: TGTGCCAGCAGCCTGGCTAGCGGGGGCGTAGATACGCAGTATTTT; CDR3 protein: CASSLASGGVDTQYF
clone size: -; D gene: -; CDR3 length: 12; J gene: TRBJ1-1; V gene: TRBV13; CDR3 DNA: TGTGCCAGCAGCTTATCGGGCACTGAAGCTTTCTTT; CDR3 protein: CASSLSGTEAFF
clone size: -; D gene: -; CDR3 length: 13; J gene: TRBJ2-7; V gene: TRBV2; CDR3 DNA: TGTGCCAGCAGTGATCACCGAGCGGCCGAGCAGTACTTC; CDR3 protein: CASSDHRAAEQYF
clone size: -; D gene: -; CDR3 length: 13; J gene: TRBJ2-7; V gene: TRBV10-2; CDR3 DNA: TGCGCCAGTAGTTGGGAGAACTCCTACGAGCAGTACTTC; CDR3 protein: CASSWENSYEQYF
clone size: -; D gene: TRBD1; CDR3 length: 16; J gene: TRBJ1-2; V gene: TRBV11-2; CDR3 DNA: TGTGCCAGCAGCTTAATACAGGGGAAGTTTGGAACGGGCTACACCTTC; CDR3 protein: CASSLIQGKFGTGYTF
clone size: -; D gene: -; CDR3 length: 15; J gene: TRBJ1-3; V gene: TRBV30; CDR3 DNA: TGTGCCTGGAGTGTGGGCACCGTCTCTGGAAACACCATATATTTT; CDR3 protein: CAWSVGTVSGNTIYF
clone size: few; D gene: -; CDR3 length: 15; J gene: TRBJ1-6; V gene: TRBV5-4; CDR3 DNA: TGTGCCAGCAGCTTGGGAGGGGCCTATAATTCACCCCTCCACTTT; CDR3 protein: CASSLGGAYNSPLHF
clone size: -; D gene: -; CDR3 length: 14; J gene: TRBJ1-1; V gene: TRBV4-3; CDR3 DNA: TGCGCCAGCAGCCACACGACAGGGAACACTGAAGCTTTCTTT; CDR3 protein: CASSHTTGNTEAFF
clone size: once; D gene: TRBD1; CDR3 length: 16; J gene: TRBJ2-2; V gene: TRBV18; CDR3 DNA: TGTGCCAGCTCACCAGAGACAGGGGGACCCACCGGGGAGCTGTTTTTT; CDR3 protein: CASSPETGGPTGELFF
clone size: once; D gene: TRBD2; CDR3 length: 14; J gene: TRBJ2-3; V gene: TRBV3-1/TRBV3-2; CDR3 DNA: TGTGCCAGCAGCCAGAAGGGACTAGCAAATACGCAGTATTTT; CDR3 protein: CASSQKGLANTQYF
clone size: -; D gene: -; CDR3 length: 15; J gene: TRBJ2-7; V gene: TRBV7-9; CDR3 DNA: TGTGCCAGCAGCTCGTCAGGGAGATCCACCTACGAGCAGTACTTC; CDR3 protein: CASSSSGRSTYEQYF
clone size: -; D gene: TRBD2; CDR3 length: 18; J gene: TRBJ2-1; V gene: TRBV5-5; CDR3 DNA: TGTGCCAGCAGCTATTATAGCGGGAGGTCCCCCTCCTACAATGAGCAGTTCTTC; CDR3 protein: CASSYYSGRSPSYNEQFF
clone size: -; D gene: -; CDR3 length: 15; J gene: TRBJ2-5; V gene: TRBV7-6; CDR3 DNA: TGTGCCAGCAGCCAGAGTAGTGTCAGTTCTCGGACCCAGTACTTC; CDR3 protein: CASSQSSVSSRTQYF
clone size: -; D gene: -; CDR3 length: 13; J gene: TRBJ1-5; V gene: TRBV30; CDR3 DNA: TGTGCCTGGAGTACAGGTGGGAATCAGCCCCAGCATTTT; CDR3 protein: CAWSTGGNQPQHF
clone size: once; D gene: -; CDR3 length: 15; J gene: TRBJ1-2; V gene: TRBV7-9; CDR3 DNA: TGTGCCAGCAGCTCCCCGGGAGTCGTCACCTATGGCTACACCTTC; CDR3 protein: CASSSPGVVTYGYTF
clone size: once; D gene: -; CDR3 length: 16; J gene: TRBJ1-5; V gene: TRBV19; CDR3 DNA: TGTGCCAGTAGTCTAGTATCGGGGAGCAGCAATCAGCCCCAGCATTTT; CDR3 protein: CASSLVSGSSNQPQHF
clone size: -; D gene: -; CDR3 length: 13; J gene: TRBJ2-7; V gene: TRBV7-6; CDR3 DNA: TGTGCCAGCAGCTTAGACAGCTCCTACGAGCAGTACTTC; CDR3 protein: CASSLDSSYEQYF
clone size: once; D gene: TRBD2; CDR3 length: 16; J gene: TRBJ2-7; V gene: TRBV11-2; CDR3 DNA: TGTGCCAGCAGACAGCCCGGAGGCGGGAGGGCGTACGAGCAGTACTTC; CDR3 protein: CASRQPGGGRAYEQYF
clone size: -; D gene: TRBD2; CDR3 length: 15; J gene: TRBJ2-2; V gene: TRBV25-1; CDR3 DNA: TGTGCCAGCAGTGACGCTAGCGGAGTCACCGGGGAGCTGTTTTTT; CDR3 protein: CASSDASGVTGELFF
clone size: once; D gene: TRBD1; CDR3 length: 13; J gene: TRBJ1-3; V gene: TRBV29-1; CDR3 DNA: TGCAGCGCTTTGACAGGGGGCGCGAACACCATATATTTT; CDR3 protein: CSALTGGANTIYF